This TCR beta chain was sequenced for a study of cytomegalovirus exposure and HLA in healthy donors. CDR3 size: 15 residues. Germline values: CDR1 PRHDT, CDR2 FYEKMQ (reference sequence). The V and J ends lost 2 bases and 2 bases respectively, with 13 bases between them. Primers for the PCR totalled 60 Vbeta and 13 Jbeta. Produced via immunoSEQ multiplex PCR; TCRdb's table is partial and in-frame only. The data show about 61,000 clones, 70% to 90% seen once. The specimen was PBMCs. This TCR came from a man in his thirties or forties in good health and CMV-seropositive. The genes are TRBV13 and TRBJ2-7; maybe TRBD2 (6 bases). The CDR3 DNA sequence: TGTGCCAGCAGCTTATCTCCGGGAGTTACCTACGAGCAGTACTTC. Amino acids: CASSLSPGVTYEQYF.